Presented here are 24 T cell receptor beta chains from one specimen sequenced in a study of T cell repertoires in cytomegalovirus infection. The antigens of these receptors remain unknown. Using its own MiXCR run on the reads, TCRdb lists one record per CDR3 protein. The sample comprises approximately 110,000 distinct CDR3 sequences, about 30% of which are singletons, and about 81% rests with the top ten. Here the sequenced sample was CD8+ T cells from cultured PBMCs, taken from culture after CMV antigen stimulation. Receptors originate from a human donor in good health (CMV status not recorded). Some clones in this sample may be carry-over from other donors' samples.

This clonotype was counted many times. CDR3 region: CASSQDQIGELFF. In DNA form, the CDR3 reads TGCGCCAGCAGCCAAGATCAGATCGGGGAGCTGTTTTTT. The chain recombines TRBV4-1 with TRBJ2-2; D unresolved. The CDR3 covers 13 residues. The germline gives CDR1 MGHRA, CDR2 YSYEKL. V shed 0 bases and J shed 7 bases, with 6 bases lying between them.

The gene calls are TRBV12-3 or TRBV12-4 and TRBJ1-1; no clear D gene. The CDR3 has 15 amino acids. Trimming left V 5 bases short and J 2 bases short, with 15 bases between. The CDR3 DNA reads as TGTGCCAGCAGTCCACCCTACCGCGGAAACACTGAAGCTTTCTTT. Translating it yields CASSPPYRGNTEAFF.

The gene calls are TRBV7-9 and TRBJ1-2; D is undetermined. The V gene's germline CDR1 is SEHNR and CDR2 FQNEAQ (reference sequence). Trimming took off 2 bases at V and 0 bases at J, with 4 bases between the two ends. The CDR3 contains 13 residues. The CDR3 loop is CASSLRSNYGYTF. DNA of the CDR3: TGTGCCAGCAGCTTAAGGTCTAACTATGGCTACACCTTC.

The J gene is TRBJ2-2, the V gene TRBV7-9, with 14 bases identical to TRBD2. Trimming removed 7 bases from V and 8 bases from J; junction bases left unmatched: 9. The CDR3 extends over 16 amino acids. Looked up from germline, CDR1 is SEHNR and CDR2 is FQNEAQ (reference sequence). The CDR3 DNA reads TGTGCCAGCACCGACCCGGGACTAGCGGGGGAGGGGGAGCTGTTTTTT. Amino acid sequence: CASTDPGLAGEGELFF.

This clonotype showed up just a few times. V usage is TRBV6-2 or TRBV6-3 and J usage is TRBJ1-3, with D maybe TRBD1 (5 bases). Trimming removed 0 bases from V and 0 bases from J, with 12 bases in between. The CDR3 extends over 17 amino acids. Germline CDR1 is MNHEY and CDR2 is SVGEGT. CDR3: CASSYSGTDNSGNTIYF. The CDR3 nucleotides are TGTGCCAGCAGTTACTCGGGGACGGACAACTCTGGAAACACCATATATTTT.

The J gene is TRBJ1-1, the V gene TRBV3-1; D is perhaps TRBD1 (5 bases). Germline V gene lookup returns CDR1 LGHDT and CDR2 YNNKEL (reference sequence). V lost 1 base and J lost 1, with 10 bases in between. This CDR3 contains 15 residues. CDR3 loop: CASSQVGAGNTEAFF. The CDR3 DNA sequence: TGTGCCAGCAGCCAAGTAGGGGCAGGGAACACTGAAGCTTTCTTT. Full variable domain (missing parts from reference TRBV3-1 and TRBJ1-1): DTAVSQTPKYLVTQMGNDKSIKCEQNLGHDTMYWYKQDSKKFLKIMFSYNNKELIINETVPNRFSPKSPDKAHLNLHINSLELGDSAVYFCASSQVGAGNTEAFFGQGTRLTVV.

In its sample, this clonotype was seen many times. The rearrangement links TRBV4-1 to TRBJ2-7; D may be TRBD1 or TRBD2 (5 bases each). Germline lookup yields CDR1 MGHRA and CDR2 YSYEKL. CDR3 length: 14 residues. V shed 2 bases and J shed 2 bases, with 10 bases lying between them. The CDR3 region is CASSQPGQPYEQYF. CDR3 sequence (DNA): TGCGCCAGCAGCCAACCGGGGCAGCCCTACGAGCAGTACTTC.

This clonotype was seen a few times. The chain employs TRBV7-6 and TRBJ2-6; D is possibly TRBD1 (5 bases). CDR3 length equals 15 residues. The V and J ends lost 5 bases and 0 bases respectively, with 8 bases between them. Germline-derived CDR1 and CDR2 are SGHVS and FNYEAQ. CDR3 residues: CASSLGPSGANVLTF. The CDR3 region has the DNA TGTGCCAGCAGCCTGGGGCCCTCTGGGGCCAACGTCCTGACTTTC.

The chain recombines TRBV18 with TRBJ2-7; D is uncertain. This CDR3 comprises 16 residues. Trimming took 2 bases from V and 0 from J, leaving 14 bases between them. Germline V gene sequence: CDR1 KGHSH, CDR2 LQKENI. The CDR3 here is CASSPSGAASSYEQYF. The CDR3 region has the DNA TGTGCCAGCTCACCATCCGGTGCTGCGAGCTCCTACGAGCAGTACTTC.

The gene calls are TRBV19 and TRBJ2-5; 8 bases are shared with TRBD1. The CDR3 has 14 residues. The ends lost 6 bases at V and 7 bases at J; junction bases unmatched: 10. Germline CDR1 reads LNHDA; CDR2 reads SQIVND (reference sequence). This CDR3 is CASRDRVKVGTQYF. In DNA, the CDR3 is TGTGCCAGTAGGGACAGGGTGAAAGTGGGGACCCAGTACTTC.

This chain links TRBV7-9 with TRBJ2-7; D is tentatively TRBD1 or TRBD2 (5 bases each). Trimming shortened V by 8 bases and J by 3 bases, and 14 bases separated the two germline ends. The CDR3 is made up of 13 amino acids. Germline loops: CDR1 SEHNR, CDR2 FQNEAQ (reference sequence). Written as DNA, the CDR3 is TGTGCCAGCCGAGGGGACCCCTTCTACGAGCAGTACTTC. Residues: CASRGDPFYEQYF.

This clonotype was picked up many times. The chain uses TRBV28 and TRBJ1-3; 7 bases agree with TRBD1. Germline V gene data show CDR1 as MDHEN and CDR2 as SYDVKM. The CDR3 sequence is 18 residues long. The V segment lost 4 bases and the J segment 0 bases; nucleotides outside the gene matches: 12. This CDR3 is CASSSRDLGQSSGNTIYF. In nucleotides, the CDR3 is TGTGCCAGCAGTTCCCGCGACCTGGGACAGAGCTCTGGAAACACCATATATTTT.

There are a few counts of this clonotype. The chain combines TRBV24-1 with TRBJ2-3; either TRBD1 or TRBD2 may supply D (9 bases each). Germline lookup yields CDR1 KGHDR and CDR2 SFDVKD. The CDR3 length is 15 residues. The V gene lost 9 bases and the J gene lost 3 bases, with 18 bases spanning the gap. In nucleotides, the CDR3 is TGTGCCACCTCTAGCGGGGACAGGGTAACAGATACGCAGTATTTT. Protein sequence: CATSSGDRVTDTQYF.

This clonotype was observed a few times. J is TRBJ2-1 and V is TRBV20-1; 9 bases map to TRBD1. Looked up from germline, CDR1 is DFQATT and CDR2 is SNEGSKA (reference sequence). V shed 4 bases, J shed 3 bases, and the junction held 4 bases outside the gene matches. The CDR3 is 14 residues long. Here the CDR3 reads CSATGTGNYNEQFF. The DNA for the CDR3 is TGCAGTGCTACCGGGACAGGGAACTACAATGAGCAGTTCTTC.

The chain carries TRBV19 and TRBJ2-1, with D possibly matching TRBD2 (6 bases). V was cut by 3 bases and J by 6 bases, with 12 bases left in between. The CDR3 runs 14 residues. Germline assignment: CDR1 LNHDA and CDR2 SQIVND (reference sequence). The CDR3 protein is CASSILLGGNEQFF. In nucleotides, the CDR3 is TGTGCCAGTAGTATCCTATTGGGGGGCAATGAGCAGTTCTTC. The complete variable domain, with remaining parts taken from reference TRBV19 and TRBJ2-1, reads DGGITQSPKYLFRKEGQNVTLSCEQNLNHDAMYWYRQDPGQGLRLIYYSQIVNDFQKGDIAEGYSVSREKKESFPLTVTSAQKNPTAFYLCASSILLGGNEQFFGPGTRLTVL.

This clonotype was found many times. This rearrangement joins TRBV7-6 to TRBJ2-3; TRBD2 matches at 11 bases. CDR1 SGHVS and CDR2 FNYEAQ come from the germline V gene. This CDR3 is built from 15 residues. The junction had 5 bases not matched to a gene; V was cut back by 5 bases and J by 4 bases. CDR3 sequence reads: CASSTPLAGADTQYF. In DNA form, the CDR3 reads TGTGCCAGCAGCACACCACTAGCGGGGGCAGATACGCAGTATTTT.

This clonotype turned up a few times. The chain joins TRBV7-8 to TRBJ1-1; D ambiguous. V gave up 3 bases and J gave up 6 bases, with 11 bases separating them. From germline, CDR1 is SGHVS and CDR2 FQNEAQ. The CDR3 is made up of 13 amino acids. For the CDR3, the DNA is TGTGCCAGCAGCTTTGAAAGGCGCGCTGAAGCTTTCTTT. Its translation is CASSFERRAEAFF.

This clonotype was seen more than once but under ten times. The rearrangement uses TRBV27 and TRBJ2-1; 11 bases agree with TRBD2. Germline trimming cut 0 bases from V and 7 bases from J; bases unmatched to any gene: 5. The CDR3 extends over 16 amino acids. Germline V lookup: CDR1 MNHEY, CDR2 SMNVEV (reference sequence). This chain's CDR3 is CASSLSQGLAANEQFF. For the CDR3, the DNA is TGTGCCAGCAGTTTATCCCAGGGACTAGCGGCAAATGAGCAGTTCTTC.

A few counts support this clonotype. The CDR3 coding sequence is TGTGCCAGCAGCTCGAACACCTTCTCTGGAAACACCATATATTTT. It is translated as CASSSNTFSGNTIYF. The chain has TRBV7-9 and TRBJ1-3, with D unresolved. The CDR3 is made up of 15 amino acids. The V end lost 4 bases, the J end lost 0 bases, and 10 bases lay between the germline ends. Germline V gives CDR1 SEHNR, CDR2 FQNEAQ (reference sequence). Supplemented by reference TRBV7-9 and TRBJ1-3, the full variable domain reads DTGVSQNPRHKITKRGQNVTFRCDPISEHNRLYWYRQTLGQGPEFLTYFQNEAQLEKSRLLSDRFSAERPKGSFSTLEIQRTEQGDSAMYLCASSSNTFSGNTIYFGEGSWLTVV.

V gene TRBV19 combines with J gene TRBJ1-1, with 9 bases aligning to TRBD1. Germline lookup yields CDR1 LNHDA and CDR2 SQIVND (reference sequence). Germline trimming cut 6 bases from V and 2 bases from J; bases unmatched to any gene: 7. The CDR3 runs to 15 residues. In DNA form, the CDR3 reads TGTGCCAGTAGCCCCATGGGACAGGGAAACACTGAAGCTTTCTTT. Translated: CASSPMGQGNTEAFF.

This clonotype was counted at least ten times. The V call is TRBV7-2, the J call TRBJ2-7; 7 bases agree with TRBD1. The CDR3 has 14 residues. Losses at the gene ends were 2 bases for V and 0 bases for J; bases not matched to a gene: 1. Germline values: CDR1 SGHTA, CDR2 FQGNSA. CDR3 sequence: CASSLRDSSYEQYF. Here the CDR3 DNA reads TGTGCCAGCAGCTTAAGGGACAGCTCCTACGAGCAGTACTTC. The whole variable domain, remainder taken from reference TRBV7-2 and TRBJ2-7, is GAGVSQSPSNKVTEKGKDVELRCDPISGHTALYWYRQSLGQGLEFLIYFQGNSAPDKSGLPSDRFSAERTGGSVSTLTIQRTQQEDSAVYLCASSLRDSSYEQYFGPGTRLTVT.

This clonotype was counted only a few times. The rearrangement joins TRBV2 to TRBJ1-2; 9 positions match TRBD1. The CDR3 extends over 14 amino acids. J gave up 6 bases and V 7 bases, and 9 bases lay outside the gene matches. Germline CDR1 SNHLY, CDR2 FYNNEI. The CDR3 protein is CASTGDRAKDGYTF. DNA of the CDR3: TGTGCCAGCACGGGGGACAGGGCAAAGGATGGCTACACCTTC.

The chain has TRBV15 and TRBJ1-2; no clear D. This CDR3 is built from 14 residues. Germline CDR1 is LNHNV and CDR2 is YYDKDF (reference sequence). The ends were cut back, 0 bases at V and 3 bases at J, with 8 bases in the middle. The CDR3 loop reads CATSRDRGDYGYTF. The CDR3 nucleotides are TGTGCCACCAGCAGAGATCGGGGAGACTATGGCTACACCTTC.

This clonotype has a handful of counts. The rearrangement joins TRBV3-1 to TRBJ2-5; 9 nucleotides line up with TRBD1. In germline, CDR1 is LGHDT, CDR2 YNNKEL (reference sequence). V was clipped by 4 bases and J by 3 bases; unmatched bases: 9. CDR3 size: 16 residues. DNA for the CDR3: TGTGCCAGCAGCCCCCAAAGGGGGACAGGGAAAGAGACCCAGTACTTC. This translates into CASSPQRGTGKETQYF.